The rows below give T cell receptor beta chains drawn from one sample of a study of CD8 T cells in ankylosing spondylitis. MiXCR was run by TCRdb on the 5' RACE reads, yielding one entry per CDR3 protein. The sample carries 250,000 to 300,000 distinct CDR3 sequences, over 15% recorded once. The specimen sequenced was blood, either unsorted or a sorted T cell fraction (not recorded which). These receptor sequences come from a male donor with ankylosing spondylitis or in good health (not recorded which). CDR3s include the opening cysteine and the closing phenylalanine or tryptophan. Each record gives: V gene, D gene, CDR3 length, clone size, J gene, CDR3 protein, CDR3 DNA. A D gene is named only where the DNA matches it firmly. Rows give clone size only sometimes, using once, few, many, or a class for an expanded clone.

>TRBV20-1|.|15|few|TRBJ2-1
CSARDDARGPPQRFF
TGCAGTGCTAGAGATGACGCCCGGGGGCCCCCCCAACGGTTCTTC
>TRBV3-1|TRBD2|14|few|TRBJ2-1
CASSHRGSYNEQFF
TGTGCCAGCAGCCACCGCGGGAGCTACAATGAGCAGTTCTTC
>TRBV5-1|TRBD1|16|.|TRBJ1-1
CASQKGQAQGGTEAFF
TGCGCCAGCCAGAAAGGACAGGCCCAAGGGGGGACTGAAGCTTTCTTT
>TRBV7-2|TRBD2|15|.|TRBJ2-1
CASSLVAGWGNEQFF
TGTGCCAGCAGCTTAGTAGCGGGATGGGGCAATGAGCAGTTCTTC
>TRBV4-2|TRBD2|18|few|TRBJ2-2
CASSPRTSGSRDTGELFF
TGTGCCAGCAGCCCCCGGACTAGCGGGAGTAGGGACACCGGGGAGCTGTTTTTT
>TRBV5-5|TRBD2|15|.|TRBJ2-1
CASSLGEGLYNEQFF
TGTGCCAGCAGCTTAGGGGAGGGCCTCTACAATGAGCAGTTCTTC
>TRBV4-1|TRBD1|14|few|TRBJ1-1
CASSQLTGDTEAFF
TGCGCCAGCAGCCAACTTACAGGGGATACTGAAGCTTTCTTT
>TRBV5-6|.|13|many|TRBJ2-2
CASSLRLTGELFF
TGTGCCAGCAGCTTGAGGCTCACCGGGGAGCTGTTTTTT
>TRBV15|.|17|.|TRBJ1-1
CATSRERADRSNTEAFF
TGTGCCACCAGCAGAGAGAGAGCTGACAGGTCCAACACTGAAGCTTTCTTT
>TRBV10-3|TRBD2|16|few|TRBJ2-1
CATSGLAGARVGEQFF
TGTGCCACCAGCGGACTAGCGGGGGCCCGAGTAGGAGAGCAGTTCTTC
>TRBV5-1|.|15|.|TRBJ1-1
CASSWGTVAHTEAFF
TGCGCCAGCAGCTGGGGAACAGTCGCACACACTGAAGCTTTCTTT
>TRBV29-1|.|14|.|TRBJ1-4
CSVALQGANEKLFF
TGCAGCGTTGCCTTACAGGGAGCTAATGAAAAACTGTTTTTT
>TRBV5-1|.|13|.|TRBJ1-6
CASRHGADSPLHF
TGCGCCAGCAGACACGGGGCCGATTCACCCCTCCACTTT
>TRBV12-3/TRBV12-4|.|13|.|TRBJ1-2
CASSIGQTYGYTF
TGTGCCAGCAGTATCGGACAGACCTATGGCTACACCTTC
>TRBV5-1|TRBD1|16|.|TRBJ1-1
CASSGTGTLGTTEAFF
TGCGCCAGCAGCGGGACAGGGACTCTCGGAACCACTGAAGCTTTCTTT
>TRBV7-8|.|14|.|TRBJ1-5
CASSAAGVGQPQHF
TGTGCCAGCAGCGCAGCAGGGGTAGGCCAGCCCCAGCATTTT
>TRBV19|.|15|.|TRBJ2-1
CASSIRPTSRNEQFF
TGTGCCAGTAGTATCAGACCAACTAGCCGCAATGAGCAGTTCTTC
>TRBV24-1|.|16|many|TRBJ2-1
CATSAPRAGGGNEQFF
TGTGCCACCAGTGCCCCAAGGGCAGGGGGAGGGAATGAGCAGTTCTTC
>TRBV25-1|TRBD2|17|.|TRBJ2-1
CASSDNSGRTYRNEQFF
TGTGCCAGCAGTGATAATAGCGGGAGGACTTACCGCAATGAGCAGTTCTTC
>TRBV28|.|14|few|TRBJ1-5
CASSSTGRYQPQHF
TGTGCCAGCAGTTCGACAGGCCGCTATCAGCCCCAGCATTTT
>TRBV7-7|TRBD1|17|few|TRBJ2-2
CASSLNLDRANTGELFF
TGTGCTAGCAGCTTGAACCTGGACAGGGCTAACACCGGGGAGCTGTTTTTT
>TRBV9|.|15|few|TRBJ2-3
CASSVGLWASDTQYF
TGTGCCAGCAGCGTAGGCCTCTGGGCCTCAGATACGCAGTATTTT
>TRBV20-1|TRBD2|14|.|TRBJ2-5
CSAESSGRFETQYF
TGCAGCGCCGAGTCCAGCGGGAGATTCGAGACCCAGTACTTC
>TRBV30|TRBD1|14|.|TRBJ1-4
CAWTTGGPNEKLFF
TGTGCCTGGACCACAGGGGGCCCTAATGAAAAACTGTTTTTT
>TRBV3-1|.|15|.|TRBJ2-1
CASSQEQWAYNEQFF
TGTGCCAGCAGCCAAGAGCAGTGGGCATACAATGAGCAGTTCTTC
>TRBV12-3/TRBV12-4|TRBD2|17|few|TRBJ2-2
CASNRGGTFTNTGELFF
TGTGCCAGCAACCGCGGGGGGACCTTCACGAACACCGGGGAGCTGTTTTTT
>TRBV4-1|.|13|.|TRBJ2-1
CASSQARYNEQFF
TGCGCCAGCAGCCAAGCTCGGTACAATGAGCAGTTCTTC
>TRBV6-1|TRBD2|15|.|TRBJ2-1
CASRHASGRYNEQFF
TGTGCCAGCAGGCACGCTAGCGGCCGATACAATGAGCAGTTCTTC
>TRBV5-1|.|15|few|TRBJ1-4
CASSGGQFANEKLFF
TGCGCCAGCAGCGGCGGACAGTTCGCTAATGAAAAACTGTTTTTT
>TRBV29-1|.|16|few|TRBJ1-5
CSVEALRGYSNQPQHF
TGCAGCGTTGAGGCCCTCAGGGGTTATAGCAATCAGCCCCAGCATTTT
>TRBV6-1|.|13|.|TRBJ1-4
CASSEALRQPLFF
TGTGCCAGCAGTGAAGCGCTTCGACAGCCACTGTTTTTT
>TRBV20-1|.|14|.|TRBJ2-3
CSAREAGRHDTQYF
TGCAGTGCTAGAGAGGCTGGGAGGCACGATACGCAGTATTTT
>TRBV27|.|13|.|TRBJ2-3
CASSFRAVGTQYF
TGTGCCAGCAGTTTCCGCGCCGTGGGTACGCAGTATTTT
>TRBV5-4|TRBD2|15|few|TRBJ2-1
CASSLGGLAGVEQFF
TGTGCCAGCAGCTTGGGGGGACTAGCGGGAGTTGAGCAGTTCTTC
>TRBV5-1|TRBD2|17|few|TRBJ2-5
CASSLVPSGLGQETQYF
TGCGCCAGCAGCTTGGTTCCTAGCGGGCTTGGACAAGAGACCCAGTACTTC
>TRBV12-3/TRBV12-4|.|16|.|TRBJ2-5
CASSLALGGGQETQYF
TGTGCCAGCAGTTTAGCGCTGGGGGGCGGTCAAGAGACCCAGTACTTC
>TRBV4-2|TRBD1|17|few|TRBJ1-6
CASSQDLGTGGNSPLHF
TGTGCCAGCAGCCAAGATCTGGGGACAGGGGGCAATTCACCCCTCCACTTT
>TRBV7-2|.|13|many|TRBJ1-5
CASSAQTGRPQHF
TGTGCCAGCAGCGCCCAAACAGGGAGGCCCCAGCATTTT
>TRBV24-1|.|19|.|TRBJ1-3
CATSEPRTPRIFSGNTIYF
TGTGCCACCAGTGAACCCCGGACACCGAGAATCTTTTCTGGAAACACCATATATTTT
>TRBV9|TRBD1|20|few|TRBJ2-1
CASSKRLGGRNISSYNEQFF
TGTGCCAGCAGCAAACGTCTAGGGGGCCGGAATATAAGCTCCTACAATGAGCAGTTCTTC
>TRBV29-1|.|15|.|TRBJ2-3
CSGTNSGSSTDTQYF
TGCAGCGGGACGAATAGCGGATCTAGCACAGATACGCAGTATTTT
>TRBV18|.|14|.|TRBJ2-1
CASSLQQGHNEQFF
TGTGCCAGCTCGCTCCAACAGGGCCACAATGAGCAGTTCTTC
>TRBV10-3|TRBD1|13|.|TRBJ2-3
CAINGQDTDMQYF
TGTGCCATCAATGGACAGGACACAGATATGCAGTATTTT
>TRBV7-9|.|16|.|TRBJ2-1
CASSKRPERSPDEQFF
TGTGCCAGCAGCAAGAGACCGGAACGGTCCCCCGACGAGCAGTTCTTC
>TRBV18|.|14|once|TRBJ2-6
CASSVDSGANVLTF
TGTGCCAGCTCAGTAGACTCTGGGGCCAACGTCCTGACTTTC
>TRBV7-8|TRBD1|14|.|TRBJ1-1
CASSLGDRGTEAFF
TGTGCCAGCAGCTTAGGGGACAGGGGCACTGAAGCTTTCTTT
>TRBV6-5|.|15|.|TRBJ1-3
CASSYSTQAGNTIYF
TGTGCCAGCAGTTACTCGACACAGGCTGGAAACACCATATATTTT
>TRBV20-1|.|13|few|TRBJ2-2
CSARAGLNGELFF
TGCAGTGCTAGAGCGGGGCTCAACGGGGAGCTGTTTTTT
>TRBV9|.|13|.|TRBJ1-2
CASSVDTNYGYTF
TGTGCCAGCAGCGTAGATACCAACTATGGCTACACCTTC
>TRBV3-1|TRBD1|14|.|TRBJ1-5
CASSQGQGLQPQHF
TGTGCCAGCAGCCAGGGACAGGGCCTGCAGCCCCAGCATTTT
>TRBV18|.|14|few|TRBJ1-1
CASEQGRSHTEAFF
TGTGCCAGCGAGCAGGGCAGGTCACACACTGAAGCTTTCTTT
>TRBV12-3/TRBV12-4|TRBD1|15|many|TRBJ2-1
CASSPGQGPYNEQFF
TGTGCCAGCAGTCCGGGACAGGGGCCCTACAATGAGCAGTTCTTC
>TRBV5-1|TRBD2|21|.|TRBJ2-1
CASKPGGLAGGPVSSYNEQFF
TGCGCCAGCAAACCAGGCGGACTAGCGGGAGGGCCTGTGAGCTCCTACAATGAGCAGTTCTTC
>TRBV9|.|14|.|TRBJ1-6
CASSVDVRDSPLHF
TGTGCCAGCAGCGTAGATGTCCGAGATTCACCCCTCCACTTT
>TRBV20-1|.|16|few|TRBJ2-2
CSARDARGFNTGELFF
TGCAGTGCTAGAGATGCGCGCGGGTTCAACACCGGGGAGCTGTTTTTT
>TRBV29-1|.|13|many|TRBJ1-2
CSVEGGASYGYTF
TGCAGCGTAGAAGGTGGGGCGAGCTATGGCTACACCTTC
>TRBV12-3/TRBV12-4|.|15|.|TRBJ2-3
CASSPKGGTGDTQYF
TGTGCCAGCAGCCCAAAGGGGGGAACGGGAGATACGCAGTATTTT